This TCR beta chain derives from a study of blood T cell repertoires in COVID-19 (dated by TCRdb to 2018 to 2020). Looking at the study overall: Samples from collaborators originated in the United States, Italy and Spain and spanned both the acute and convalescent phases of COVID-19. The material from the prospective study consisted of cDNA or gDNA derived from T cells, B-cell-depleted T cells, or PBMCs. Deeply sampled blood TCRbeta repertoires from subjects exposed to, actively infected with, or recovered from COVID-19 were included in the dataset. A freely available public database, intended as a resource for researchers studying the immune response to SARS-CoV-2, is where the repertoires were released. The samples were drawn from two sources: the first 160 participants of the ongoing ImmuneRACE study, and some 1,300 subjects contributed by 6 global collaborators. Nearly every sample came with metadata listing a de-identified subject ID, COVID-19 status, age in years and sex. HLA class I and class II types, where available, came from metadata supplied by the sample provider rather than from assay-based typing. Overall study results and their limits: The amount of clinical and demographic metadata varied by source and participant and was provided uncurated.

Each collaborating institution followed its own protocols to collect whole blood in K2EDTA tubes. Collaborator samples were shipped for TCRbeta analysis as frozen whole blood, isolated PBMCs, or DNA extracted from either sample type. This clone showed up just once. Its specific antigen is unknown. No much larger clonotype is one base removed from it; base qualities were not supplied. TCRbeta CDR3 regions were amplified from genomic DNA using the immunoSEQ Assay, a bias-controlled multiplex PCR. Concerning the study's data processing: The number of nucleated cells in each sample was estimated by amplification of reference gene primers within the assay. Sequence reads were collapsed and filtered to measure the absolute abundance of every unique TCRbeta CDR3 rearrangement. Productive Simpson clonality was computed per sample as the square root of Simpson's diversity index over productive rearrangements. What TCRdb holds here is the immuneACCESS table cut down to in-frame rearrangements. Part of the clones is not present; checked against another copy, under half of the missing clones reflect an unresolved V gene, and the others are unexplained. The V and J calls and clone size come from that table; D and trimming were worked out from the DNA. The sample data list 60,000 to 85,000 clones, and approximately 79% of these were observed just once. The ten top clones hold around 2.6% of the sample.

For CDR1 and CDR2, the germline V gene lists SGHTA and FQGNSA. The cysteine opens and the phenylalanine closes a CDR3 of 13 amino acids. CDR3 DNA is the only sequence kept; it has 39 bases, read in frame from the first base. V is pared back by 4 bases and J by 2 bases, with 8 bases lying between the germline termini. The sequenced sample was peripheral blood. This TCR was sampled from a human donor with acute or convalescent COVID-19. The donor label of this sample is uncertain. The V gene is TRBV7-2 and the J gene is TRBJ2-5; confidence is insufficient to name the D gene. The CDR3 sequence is CASSYYRQETQYF. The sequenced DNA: TGTGCCAGCAGCTATTATCGGCAAGAGACCCAGTACTTC.